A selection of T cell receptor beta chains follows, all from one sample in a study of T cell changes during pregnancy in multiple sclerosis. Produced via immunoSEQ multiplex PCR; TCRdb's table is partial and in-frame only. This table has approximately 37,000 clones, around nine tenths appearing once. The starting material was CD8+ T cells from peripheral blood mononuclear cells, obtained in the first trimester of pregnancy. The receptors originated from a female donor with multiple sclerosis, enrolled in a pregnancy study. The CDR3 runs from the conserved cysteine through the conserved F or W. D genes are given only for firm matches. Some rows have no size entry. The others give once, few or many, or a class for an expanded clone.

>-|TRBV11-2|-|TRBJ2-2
TGTGCCGCGTCAAGGGGCAGGGGCACCGGGGAGCTGTTTTTT
CAASRGRGTGELFF
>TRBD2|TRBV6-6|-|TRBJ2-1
TGTGCCACTTCCGGGGGGGGCAATGAGCAGTTCTTC
CATSGGGNEQFF
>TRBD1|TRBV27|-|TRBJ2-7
TGTGCCAGCAGTCCGATGGGCAGGGGGTATCGCGAGCAGTACTTC
CASSPMGRGYREQYF
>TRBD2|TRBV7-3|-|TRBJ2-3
TGTGCCAGCAGCGGGGGGACTAGCGGATCCACAGATACGCAGTATTTT
CASSGGTSGSTDTQYF
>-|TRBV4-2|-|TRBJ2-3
TGTGCCAGCAGTAATTCAGGTCCAGGGGCCACAGATACGCAGTATTTT
CASSNSGPGATDTQYF
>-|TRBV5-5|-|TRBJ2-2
TGTGCCAGCAGCCCGGGACTTCCAGGGGAGCTGTTTTTT
CASSPGLPGELFF
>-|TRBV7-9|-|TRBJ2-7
TGTGCCAGCAGCGGCCAGGTTAACTCCTACGAGCAGTACTTC
CASSGQVNSYEQYF
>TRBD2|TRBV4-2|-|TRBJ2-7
TGTGCCAGCAGCCAAGTGGCAGCGGGGGCCTCCTACGAGCAGTACTTC
CASSQVAAGASYEQYF
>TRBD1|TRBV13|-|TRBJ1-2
TGTGCCAGCAGCTTAGGTCTAACTGTTGCCGGCGGACAGGGGAATGGCTACACCTTC
CASSLGLTVAGGQGNGYTF
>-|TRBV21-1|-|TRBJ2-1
TGTGCCAGCAGCATTAGTTCTACAGGGCCGAATGAGCAGTTCTTC
CASSISSTGPNEQFF
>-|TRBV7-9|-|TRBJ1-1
TGTGCCAGCAGCTTAGCCGGGGGGTGGACTGAAGCTTTCTTT
CASSLAGGWTEAFF
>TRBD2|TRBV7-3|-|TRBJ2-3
TGTGCCAGCAGCCAACCCTTAGCGGGGGGGAGCACAGATACGCAGTATTTT
CASSQPLAGGSTDTQYF
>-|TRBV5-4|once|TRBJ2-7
TGTGCCAGCAGCCCCTTGGCCACATCCCACTACGAGCAGTACTTC
CASSPLATSHYEQYF
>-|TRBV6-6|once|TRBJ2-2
TGTGCCAGCAGTTACCCGGACACCGGGGAGCTGTTTTTT
CASSYPDTGELFF
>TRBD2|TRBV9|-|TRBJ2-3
TGTGCCAGCTCCGCGGGGGGGTGGAACACAGATACGCAGTATTTT
CASSAGGWNTDTQYF
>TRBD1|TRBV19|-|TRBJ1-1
TGTGCCAGTAGCTGGACAGGGGGTAACACTGAAGCTTTCTTT
CASSWTGGNTEAFF
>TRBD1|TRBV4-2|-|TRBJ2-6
TGTGCCAGCAGCCAAACAGGGGACGACGGGGCCAACGTCCTGACTTTC
CASSQTGDDGANVLTF
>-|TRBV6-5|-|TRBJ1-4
TGTGCCAGCAGTTACTCGACAGTTTCCTGGGAAAAACTGTTTTTT
CASSYSTVSWEKLFF
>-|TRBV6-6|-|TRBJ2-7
TGTGCCAGCAGTCAACCGGGACAAGGTTTAATTTACGAGCAGTACTTC
CASSQPGQGLIYEQYF
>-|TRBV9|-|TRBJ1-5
TGTGCCAGCAGCGTAGGCGGGGAGCAGCCCCAGCATTTT
CASSVGGEQPQHF
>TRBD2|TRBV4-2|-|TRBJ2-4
TGTGCCAGCAGCCAAGACCTAGCGGGGGCGGGAGCCAAAAACATTCAGTACTTC
CASSQDLAGAGAKNIQYF
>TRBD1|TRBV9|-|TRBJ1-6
TGTGCCAGCAGCGCCGGGACAGGGGGCTCGCCCCTCCACTTT
CASSAGTGGSPLHF
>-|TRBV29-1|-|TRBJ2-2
TGCAGCGCCAGGGAAACCGGGGAGCTGTTTTTT
CSARETGELFF
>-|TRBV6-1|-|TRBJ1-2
TGTGCCAGCAGTGAAGAGGCAGGGTGGGTCATTTATGGCTACACCTTC
CASSEEAGWVIYGYTF
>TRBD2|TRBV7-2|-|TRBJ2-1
TGTGCCAGCAGCTTAGCCTCTAGCGGGGGTATCAATGAGCAGTTCTTC
CASSLASSGGINEQFF
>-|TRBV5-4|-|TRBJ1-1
TGTGCCAGCAGCTTGGAGGGGGAGAGGAACACTGAAGCTTTCTTT
CASSLEGERNTEAFF
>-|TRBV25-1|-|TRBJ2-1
TGTGCCAGCACCGGAACTAGTTTTATGGGGCAGTTCTTC
CASTGTSFMGQFF
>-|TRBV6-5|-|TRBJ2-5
TGTGCCAGCAGTTTGGATACCGGGGGGCCGCAGGAGACCCAGTACTTC
CASSLDTGGPQETQYF
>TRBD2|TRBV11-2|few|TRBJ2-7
TGTGCCAGCAGCCCACAGGGGGGACTAGCGCGCGAGCAGTACTTC
CASSPQGGLAREQYF
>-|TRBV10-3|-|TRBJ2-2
TGTGCCATCAAGAGTCCCCCCCCGGACACCGGGGAGCTGTTTTTT
CAIKSPPPDTGELFF
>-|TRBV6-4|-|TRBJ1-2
TGTGCCAGCAGTGCGACCGGAGACTATGGCTACACCTTC
CASSATGDYGYTF
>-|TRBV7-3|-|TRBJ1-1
TGTGCCAGCAGCCTTGGGGTGGGGAGGACTGAAGCTTTCTTT
CASSLGVGRTEAFF
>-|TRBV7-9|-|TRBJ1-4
TGTGCCAGCAGCCCCGACACCCTTGGGGGGACTAATGAAAAACTGTTTTTT
CASSPDTLGGTNEKLFF
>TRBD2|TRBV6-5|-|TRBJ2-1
TGTGCCAGCAGTTACCCGGGACTAGCGGGGGGGAATGAGCAGTTCTTC
CASSYPGLAGGNEQFF
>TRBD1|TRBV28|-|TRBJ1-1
TGTGCCAGCAGTTCTAGACAGGGACGGGTGCACACTGAAGCTTTCTTT
CASSSRQGRVHTEAFF
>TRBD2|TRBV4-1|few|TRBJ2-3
TGCGCCAGCAGCCAAGGGCTAGCGGGGCTGACAGATACGCAGTATTTT
CASSQGLAGLTDTQYF
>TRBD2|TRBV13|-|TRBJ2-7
TGTGCCAGCAGCTTACCCCTAGCGGGGGGTCGATACGAGCAGTACTTC
CASSLPLAGGRYEQYF
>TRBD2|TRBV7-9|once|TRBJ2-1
TGTGCCAGCAGCTTAGCTAGCGGGGATGAGCAGTTCTTC
CASSLASGDEQFF
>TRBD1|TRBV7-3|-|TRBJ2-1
TGTGCCAGCAGCATCCGGGACAGGGGTTACAATGAGCAGTTCTTC
CASSIRDRGYNEQFF
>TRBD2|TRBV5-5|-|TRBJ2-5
TGTGCCAGCAGCGTGGGGTCTAGCGGGGGGGTGTACCAAGAGACCCAGTACTTC
CASSVGSSGGVYQETQYF
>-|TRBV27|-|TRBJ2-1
TGTGCCAGCAGTCTAGGACTCAGCAATGAGCAGTTCTTC
CASSLGLSNEQFF
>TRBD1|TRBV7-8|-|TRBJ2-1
TGTGCCAGCAGCCCCTACAGGGGAGCCTACAATGAGCAGTTCTTC
CASSPYRGAYNEQFF
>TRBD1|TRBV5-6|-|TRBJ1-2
TGTGCCAGCAGCTTTGGGAAGGACAGGGGGGACTATGGCTACACCTTC
CASSFGKDRGDYGYTF
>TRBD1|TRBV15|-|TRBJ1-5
TGTGCCACCAGCTTTGACAGGGGAAATCAGCCCCAGCATTTT
CATSFDRGNQPQHF
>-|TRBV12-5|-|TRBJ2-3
TGTGCTAGTGGTTTGGCCTACACAGATACGCAGTATTTT
CASGLAYTDTQYF
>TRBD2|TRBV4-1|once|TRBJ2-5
TGCGCCAGCAGCCACCACACTAGCGGCCAAGAGACCCAGTACTTC
CASSHHTSGQETQYF
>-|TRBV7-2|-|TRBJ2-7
TGTGCCAGCAGCTTAGACCCGGGGATAAGCTACGAGCAGTACTTC
CASSLDPGISYEQYF
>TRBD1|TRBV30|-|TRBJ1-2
TGTGCCTGGACCTCCTGGGACAGGGAGTTCGTGGATGGCTACACCTTC
CAWTSWDREFVDGYTF
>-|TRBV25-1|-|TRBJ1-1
TGTGCCAGCAGTGCCCAATTCCGGGCTGAAGCTTTCTTT
CASSAQFRAEAFF
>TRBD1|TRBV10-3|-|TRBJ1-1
TGTGCCATCTTTGAGGGGGCAGGGACTGAAGCTTTCTTT
CAIFEGAGTEAFF
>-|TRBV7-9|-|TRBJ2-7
TGTGCCAGCAGCCAAGCCGCGGGACCGAGATCCTACGAGCAGTACTTC
CASSQAAGPRSYEQYF
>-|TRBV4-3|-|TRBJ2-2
TGCGCCAGCAGCCAAGATTTGGGGCCCGGGGAGCTGTTTTTT
CASSQDLGPGELFF
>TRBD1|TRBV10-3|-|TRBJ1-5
TGTGCCATCAGTGAGTCGGGACAGGGGAGTCAGCCCCAGCATTTT
CAISESGQGSQPQHF
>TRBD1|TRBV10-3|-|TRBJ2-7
TGTGCCATCAGTGGACCGGGACAGGGGGCCGTCTACGAGCAGTACTTC
CAISGPGQGAVYEQYF
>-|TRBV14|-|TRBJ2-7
TGTGCCAGCAGCCAAGAAAGCCTCTGGGAGCAGTACTTC
CASSQESLWEQYF